These 21 T cell receptor beta chains were all obtained from the same sample, sequenced in a study of blood T cell repertoires in COVID-19. Profiled with immunoSEQ multiplex PCR; TCRdb holds only in-frame clones, not every one. The sample carries over 200,000 clones, about 94% recorded once. Sequencing used peripheral blood. The receptors stem from a man aged 60 to 75 with COVID-19, enrolled during active disease.

Concerning this clone: The junction departs from germline at one end; a sequencing error may be responsible. The V gene is TRBV14, the J gene TRBJ1-1; tentatively, D is TRBD1 (6 bases). The CDR3 is 13 amino acids. Germline V gene sequence: CDR1 SGHDN, CDR2 FVKESK. This CDR3 reads CASSQGTVTEAFF. DNA of the CDR3: TGTGCCAGCAGCCAAGGGACAGTCACTGAGGCTTTCTTT.

This rearrangement joins TRBV4-3 to TRBJ2-1; 12 bases are shared with TRBD2. V trimming: 0 bases; J trimming: 7 bases; junction bases outside the gene matches: 4. Germline values: CDR1 LGHNA, CDR2 YSLEER. The CDR3 consists of 16 residues. The CDR3 region has the DNA TGCGCCAGCAGCCAAGACTACCTAGCGGGAGGGAATGAGCAGTTCTTC. It translates to CASSQDYLAGGNEQFF.

CDR3 sequence reads: CASSPDRGLPSSYNEQFF. The CDR3 DNA follows: TGTGCCAGCAGCCCCGACAGGGGGCTCCCTAGCTCCTACAATGAGCAGTTCTTC. The rearrangement links TRBV3-1 (or the pseudogene TRBV3-2) to TRBJ2-1; 10 bases are a match to TRBD1. With V trimmed by 4 bases and J by 0 bases, 9 bases remained unmatched. The CDR3 has 18 residues. From germline, CDR1 is LGHDT and CDR2 YNNKEL (reference sequence).

The chain joins TRBV16 to TRBJ1-2; 8 nucleotides line up with TRBD1. This CDR3 has 15 amino acids. Germline-derived CDR1 and CDR2 are KGHSY and FQNENV. Germline trimming cut 1 base from V and 8 bases from J; bases unmatched to any gene: 9. CDR3 DNA sequence: TGTGCCAGCAGCCAATTCCCTCGACAGGGGATGGGCTACACCTTC. It codes for CASSQFPRQGMGYTF.

The genes are TRBV6-5 and TRBJ1-2; TRBD1 agrees at 11 bases. Germline CDR1 is MNHEY and CDR2 is SVGAGI. The length of the CDR3 is 15 residues. V was pared by 7 bases and J by 4 bases, with 8 bases of the junction left unmatched. The CDR3: CASTTHGQGAYGYTF. The CDR3 bases are TGTGCCAGCACCACGCACGGACAGGGGGCCTATGGCTACACCTTC.

The chain uses TRBV6-5 and TRBJ1-2; D is uncertain. V was clipped by 0 bases and J by 8 bases, with 16 bases between them. Germline values: CDR1 MNHEY, CDR2 SVGAGI. This CDR3 has 15 residues. The CDR3 bases are TGTGCCAGCAGTTACTCGACCGGGGTGTTAAAGGGCTACACCTTC. This gives the protein CASSYSTGVLKGYTF.

V is TRBV11-2 and J is TRBJ1-1; maybe TRBD1 (5 bases). Deletions cut 6 bases from V and 10 bases from J, with 15 bases between. The CDR3 spans 12 residues. CDR1 and CDR2 from the germline V gene are SGHAT and FQNNGV. The CDR3 DNA follows: TGTGCCAGCAGAGGCGGGGGGAGTGGAGCTTTCTTT. This sequence encodes CASRGGGSGAFF.

V and J are TRBV20-1 and TRBJ1-2, with 9 bases lining up with TRBD1. Germline V gives CDR1 DFQATT, CDR2 SNEGSKA (reference sequence). V was pared by 3 bases and J by 2 bases, with 4 bases of the junction left unmatched. This CDR3 region has 14 residues. The CDR3 loop is CSASRQGDNYGYTF. For the CDR3, the DNA is TGCAGTGCTAGTAGACAGGGGGACAACTATGGCTACACCTTC.

The rearrangement links TRBV9 to TRBJ2-7; D is perhaps TRBD2 (5 bases). Germline V gives CDR1 SGDLS, CDR2 YYNGEE. V lost 3 bases and J 9 bases, leaving 16 bases between the germline ends. This CDR3 comprises 13 residues. CDR3 coding DNA: TGTGCCAGCAGCGGACCCGGGGTTGGCGGGCAGTACTTC. It encodes CASSGPGVGGQYF.

This chain uses TRBV30 with TRBJ2-1; D not resolved. Between the trimmed V and J ends, which lost 1 base and 10 bases, there was a span of 11 bases. Germline CDR1 and CDR2: GTSNPN and SVGIG (reference sequence). This CDR3 is 12 amino acids long. The CDR3 region is CAWSAGPAEQFF. In nucleotides, the CDR3 is TGTGCCTGGAGTGCGGGTCCAGCGGAGCAGTTCTTC.

This sequence joins TRBV7-3 and TRBJ2-3; D is unresolved. Trimming cost V 1 base and J 6 bases, with 8 bases left between them. Germline V CDR1 and CDR2: SGHTA, FQGTGA. This CDR3 contains 13 residues. The CDR3 DNA reads TGTGCCAGCAGCTTAATTCCATCCGATACGCAGTATTTT. Its protein product is CASSLIPSDTQYF. Variable domain in full (rest from reference TRBV7-3 and TRBJ2-3): GAGVSQTPSNKVTEKGKYVELRCDPISGHTALYWYRQSLGQGPEFLIYFQGTGAADDSGLPNDRFFAVRPEGSVSTLKIQRTERGDSAVYLCASSLIPSDTQYFGPGTRLTVL.

The chain links TRBV9 to TRBJ2-1; TRBD1 aligns across 10 bases. Germline CDR1 and CDR2: SGDLS and YYNGEE. CDR3 size: 15 residues. J was trimmed by 7 bases and V by 3 bases; bases with no gene match: 7. This chain's CDR3 is CASSATGGILNEQFF. The CDR3 bases are TGTGCCAGCAGCGCGACAGGGGGCATTTTGAATGAGCAGTTCTTC.

There are a few counts of this clone. In nucleotides, the CDR3 is TGTGCCAGCAGTTATGGCCCCAGCGGGGGGGCTGGTGAGCAGTTCTTC. Encoded protein: CASSYGPSGGAGEQFF. This chain joins TRBV6-2 or TRBV6-3 and TRBJ2-1; 10 positions match TRBD2. V dropped 3 bases and J dropped 9; count of bases not matched to a gene: 11. This CDR3 has 16 residues. Per the germline V gene, CDR1 is MNHEY and CDR2 is SVGEGT.

This clone has only one observation. This chain joins TRBV19 and TRBJ2-7; TRBD1 aligns across 12 bases. The germline V gene encodes CDR1 LNHDA and CDR2 SQIVND (reference sequence). The J segment lost 5 bases and the V segment lost 8 bases, leaving 4 bases of the junction unmatched. This CDR3 is 13 amino acids long. CDR3 sequence: CASRGQGAHEQYF. DNA for the CDR3: TGTGCCAGTCGGGGACAGGGGGCCCACGAGCAGTACTTC.

CDR3 sequence: CASSLPGGGSYEQYF. The CDR3 DNA reads as TGTGCCAGCAGCTTACCTGGAGGAGGTAGCTACGAGCAGTACTTC. J is TRBJ2-7 and V is TRBV7-8, with D possibly TRBD2 on 5 matching bases. This CDR3 contains 15 residues. The V end was cut by 2 bases, the J end by 3 bases, with 14 bases between. CDR1 is SGHVS, CDR2 FQNEAQ, per germline. Filled out from reference TRBV7-8 and TRBJ2-7, the complete variable domain reads GAGVSQSPRYKVAKRGQDVALRCDPISGHVSLFWYQQALGQGPEFLTYFQNEAQLDKSGLPSDRFFAERPEGSVSTLKIQRTQQEDSAVYLCASSLPGGGSYEQYFGPGTRLTVT.

The CDR3 DNA is TGTGCCAGCAGCCAGTTTCCCGGGGCTGAAGCTTTCTTT. Amino acid sequence: CASSQFPGAEAFF. The chain carries TRBV14 and TRBJ1-1, with D hard to call. V lost 3 bases and J 6 bases, leaving 11 bases between the germline ends. Germline V lookup: CDR1 SGHDN, CDR2 FVKESK. The CDR3 spans 13 residues.

This chain uses TRBV18 with TRBJ1-5; D remains ambiguous. This CDR3 is 17 amino acids long. Per germline, CDR1 KGHSH and CDR2 LQKENI. The V end was cut by 4 bases, the J end by 1 base, with 17 bases between. The CDR3, as DNA: TGTGCCAGCTCACAGGCGGCCCCTGGCGCGAGCAATCAGCCCCAGCATTTT. As protein: CASSQAAPGASNQPQHF.

The J gene is TRBJ1-5, the V gene TRBV7-3, with D unresolved. The ends were cut back, 2 bases at V and 0 bases at J, with 2 bases in the middle. CDR3 size: 13 residues. Germline values: CDR1 SGHTA, CDR2 FQGTGA. The DNA of the CDR3 is TGTGCCAGCAGCTTACATAGCAATCAGCCCCAGCATTTT. Residues: CASSLHSNQPQHF. Filled out from reference TRBV7-3 and TRBJ1-5, the complete variable domain reads GAGVSQTPSNKVTEKGKYVELRCDPISGHTALYWYRQSLGQGPEFLIYFQGTGAADDSGLPNDRFFAVRPEGSVSTLKIQRTERGDSAVYLCASSLHSNQPQHFGDGTRLSIL.

V gene TRBV19 combines with J gene TRBJ1-1; D remains unclear. Germline V CDR1 and CDR2: LNHDA, SQIVND (reference sequence). CDR3 size: 13 residues. V was cut by 3 bases and J by 1 base, with 6 bases left in between. Here the CDR3 reads CASSMGRNTEAFF. CDR3 nucleotide sequence: TGTGCCAGTAGTATGGGCAGGAACACTGAAGCTTTCTTT.

The CDR3 is CASSENKGARYGYTF. Here the CDR3 DNA reads TGTGCCAGCAGCGAGAACAAGGGGGCCAGATATGGCTACACCTTC. V gene TRBV7-6 combines with J gene TRBJ1-2, with 7 bases aligning to TRBD1. The CDR3 totals 15 residues. CDR1 SGHVS and CDR2 FNYEAQ come from the germline V gene. V lost 5 bases and J lost 5; bases outside the gene matches: 11.

The CDR3 protein is CASSSGQMSYEQYF. Written as DNA, the CDR3 is TGTGCCAGCAGTTCGGGACAGATGTCCTACGAGCAGTACTTC. J is TRBJ2-7 and V is TRBV6-2 or TRBV6-3; 7 bases fit TRBD1. Germline V lookup: CDR1 MNHEY, CDR2 SVGEGT. Trimming took 4 bases from V and 1 from J; bases not matched to a gene: 4. The CDR3 consists of 14 residues.